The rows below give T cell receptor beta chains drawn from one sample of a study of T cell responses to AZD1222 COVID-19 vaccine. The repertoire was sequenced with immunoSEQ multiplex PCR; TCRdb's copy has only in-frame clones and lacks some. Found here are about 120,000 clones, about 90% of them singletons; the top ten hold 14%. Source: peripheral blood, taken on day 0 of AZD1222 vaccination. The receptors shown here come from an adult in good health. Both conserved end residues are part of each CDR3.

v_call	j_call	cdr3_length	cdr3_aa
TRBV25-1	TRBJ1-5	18	CASKFRDRGRFGNQPQHF
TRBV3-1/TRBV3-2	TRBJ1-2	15	CASSLRQGSMAGYTF
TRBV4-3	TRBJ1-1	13	CASSQDSRTEAFF
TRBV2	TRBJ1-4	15	CASSDRTGGFGKLFF
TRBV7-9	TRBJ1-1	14	CASRGDRLPTEAFF
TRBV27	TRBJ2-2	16	CASSFPGQGRTGELFF
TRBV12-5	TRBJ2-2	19	CASGLVTSGGARNTGELFF
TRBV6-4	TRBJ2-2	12	CASSNVPGELFF
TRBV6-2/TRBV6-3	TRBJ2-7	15	CASSTTSGGLYEQYF
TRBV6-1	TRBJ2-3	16	CASRELAGGLADTQYF
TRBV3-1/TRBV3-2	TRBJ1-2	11	CASSQPRAQTF
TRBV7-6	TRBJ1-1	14	CASSLDGGNTEAFF
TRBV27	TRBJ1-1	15	CASSWGTGLNTEAFF
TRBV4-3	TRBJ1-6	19	CASSQQGFEGFSYNSPLHF
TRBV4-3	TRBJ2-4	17	CASSQDRLAGAKNIQYF
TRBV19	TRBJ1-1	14	CASSKTGIGTEAFF
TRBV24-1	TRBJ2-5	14	CATSHAGHEETQYF
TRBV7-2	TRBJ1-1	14	CASSSLWGDTEAFF
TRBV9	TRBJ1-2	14	CASSPRWTIYGYTF
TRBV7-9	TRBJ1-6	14	CASCPWEDNSPLHF
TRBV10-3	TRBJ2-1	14	CAIKGTGNQNEQFF
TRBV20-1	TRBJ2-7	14	CSASDVGLGYEQYF
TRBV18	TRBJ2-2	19	CASSPPTSGLLANTGELFF
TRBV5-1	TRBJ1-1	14	CASSSGQGVGEAFF
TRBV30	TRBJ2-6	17	CAWSTGTAGSGANVLTF
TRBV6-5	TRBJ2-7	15	CASSYRPGGGYEQYF
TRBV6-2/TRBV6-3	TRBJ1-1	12	CASSYGQGKAFF
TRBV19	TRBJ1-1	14	CASSRAGYWTEAFF